This entry features one T cell receptor (beta chain) sequence. This clonotype was picked up many times. The antigen it binds to is not known. Base qualities are not recorded, but no much larger clone differs from it by a single base. The ophthalmopathy patients had moderately to severely active disease, with a Clinical Activity Score of 3 or higher, a NOSPECS grade of 4 or higher, and a disease duration of less than 3 months. Patients with other autoimmune diseases, uncontrolled infections, pregnancy or lactation were excluded from the study. Diagnosis was based on clinical symptoms, serum thyroxine, TRAb, thyroid ultrasound and orbital computed tomography. PBMCs were isolated from about 10 ml of fresh peripheral blood by Ficoll-Paque density gradient centrifugation. Total RNA was extracted using Trizol reagent, and RNA quality was checked on an Agilent 2100 Bioanalyzer. CDR3 length: 13 amino acids, cysteine to phenylalanine. Of all the DNA, just the CDR3 is kept, 39 bases in frame from base 1. A distance of 7 bases separates the germline ends of V and J, which lose 3 bases and 4 bases respectively. Sequences LNHDA (CDR1) and SQIVND (CDR2) are obtained from the germline V gene (reference sequence).

The entry originates in a study of Graves' ophthalmopathy and Graves' hyperthyroidism (dated by TCRdb to between 2018 and 2020). Study-level background: Peripheral blood samples were taken at the time of initial diagnosis, before any treatment was given. To tell Graves' ophthalmopathy apart from Graves' hyperthyroidism, and to predict which patients would progress to ophthalmopathy, the study relied on TCR beta repertoire signatures. In total, approximately 130 blood samples were TCR-sequenced: roughly 45 ophthalmopathy, about 75 hyperthyroidism and approximately 17 hyperthyroidism-to-ophthalmopathy patients. To explore V-J signatures distinguishing ophthalmopathy from hyperthyroidism, a discovery set of 100 patients (around 44 ophthalmopathy, roughly 55 stable hyperthyroidism) was enrolled. An independent validation cohort comprised under 20 hyperthyroidism patients and 17 patients who later progressed from hyperthyroidism to ophthalmopathy. In five or six hyperthyroidism patients, the T-cell repertoires found in thyroid tissue were compared with those found in blood. Following sampling, methimazole starting at 30 mg daily was administered to hyperthyroidism patients, and high-dose intravenous methylprednisolone was administered to ophthalmopathy patients. General study outcomes and caveats: Most expanded thyroid clonotypes with frequency above 0.001 were also detected in blood, suggesting blood repertoires may reflect the thyroid immune response. In validation, the model predicted ophthalmopathy progression with about 70% sensitivity and roughly 72% specificity; 12 predicted patients were CT-confirmed with GO in a median of around 6 months. The 13-signature model separated ophthalmopathy from stable hyperthyroidism with about 86% sensitivity and 81.08% specificity in cross-validation, and 80%/75% in the test set. No statistical method was used to set the sample size in advance, and the investigators knew which group each participant was assigned to.

For repertoire sequencing, the TCR beta CDR3 regions were amplified from RNA transcripts. HTBI primers and the Qiagen OneStep RT-PCR kit were used in a first-round RT-PCR, which was followed by a second-round multiplex PCR, size selection and purification. The libraries underwent paired-end sequencing with 100 bp reads on an Illumina HiSeq2000. On the study's bioinformatics: SOAPnuke was used for read processing, and reads with adapters, uncalled bases, a mean Phred below 15, or no exact constant-primer or identifier match were discarded. COPE v1.2.5 was used to merge the high-quality paired reads. Clonotypes were defined as unique nucleotide sequences and were aligned to IMGT TRB V, D and J references using MiTCR v1.1. The analysis was limited to V-J combinations with a frequency above 0.0001, which together covered approximately 99% of the repertoires. For each V-J combination, a TCR clonal expansion and chaos score was defined as F50 clonal expansion divided by the chaos observed in the TCRdist matrix. Welch's t-statistics and random forest were used to reduce features to 13 V-J combinations, which were fed into a naive Bayes classifier. Thyroid-blood repertoire similarity was quantified with the Morisita-Horn index. TCRdb reprocessing: public reads trimmed at Q25 with fastp, clones called with MiXCR, in-frame beta chains kept. For every CDR3 protein sequence, its rows merge into one entry that carries the most common genes and DNA. The V and J calls and clone size are TCRdb's, not the authors'. For this sample the table gives hundreds of thousands of distinct CDR3 sequences, of which roughly 39% were detected only once. The top ten hold roughly 3% of the sample.

Rearrangement joined TRBV19 to TRBJ1-5; no D gene can be assigned with confidence. This clonotype originated in an adult man with Graves' ophthalmopathy. The material sequenced was peripheral blood. CDR3 region: CASSMFGNQPQHF. The DNA sequence is given as TGTGCCAGTAGTATGTTTGGGAATCAGCCCCAGCATTTT. Beyond the CDR3, the reference TRBV19 and TRBJ1-5 genes provide the residues; the full variable domain reads: DGGITQSPKYLFRKEGQNVTLSCEQNLNHDAMYWYRQDPGQGLRLIYYSQIVNDFQKGDIAEGYSVSREKKESFPLTVTSAQKNPTAFYLCASSMFGNQPQHFGDGTRLSIL.